The 14 T cell receptor gamma chains below all came from one sample that was sequenced in a study of gammadelta T cells in human blood. TCRdb reran clone calling via CATT on the RT-PCR reads. This sample yields about 130 gamma-chain clones, of which more than 5% are seen a single time; roughly 55% belongs to the top ten. The sequenced sample was Vgamma9Vdelta2 gamma-delta T cells from infant blood. The receptor set was obtained from a human donor.

Points on this clone: A far larger clone is one nucleotide away, so this likely arose from a read error. The sample contains more than one DNA sequence encoding this CDR3. The chain uses TRGV9 and TRGJP. Germline V lookup: CDR1 GITISATS, CDR2 ISYDGTV (reference sequence). V lost 1 base and J lost 8; bases outside the gene matches: 5. This CDR3 is built from 16 residues. CDR3 protein: CALWEVLKLGKKIKVF. CDR3 DNA: TGTGCCTTGTGGGAGGTACTCAAGTTGGGCAAAAAAATCAAGGTATTT.

Note on this clone: TCRdb assigns this DNA the protein of a much larger clone, which departs from its translation at residue 7; this likely reflects a read error, and the protein shown comes from translating the DNA. This sequence joins TRGV9 and TRGJP. The CDR3 covers 15 residues. Looked up from germline, CDR1 is GITISATS and CDR2 is ISYDGTV (reference sequence). The CDR3 is CALWEQDLGKKIKVF. CDR3 DNA: TGTGCCTTGTGGGAGCAAGATTTGGGCAAAAAAATCAAGGTATTT.

This clone occurred a few times. The TCRdb protein, from a much larger clone, departs from this DNA's translation at residue 14, likely by read error; the protein shown derives from the DNA. The V gene is TRGV9, the J gene TRGJP. This CDR3 is 16 amino acids long. Looked up from germline, CDR1 is GITISATS and CDR2 is ISYDGTV (reference sequence). CDR3 DNA sequence: TGTGCCTTGTGGGAGACGGGAGAGTTGGGCAAAAAAATCAGGGTATTT. The encoded protein is CALWETGELGKKIRVF.

About this clone: The TCRdb protein, from a much larger clone, departs from this DNA's translation at residue 4, likely by read error; the protein shown derives from the DNA. The genes are TRGV3 and TRGJ1 or TRGJ2. TCRdb offers no J gene call, so here the DNA was matched to germline to obtain one. The CDR3 consists of 11 residues. Germline V gene data show CDR1 as VTNTFY and CDR2 as YDVSTARD (reference sequence). The CDR3 DNA reads TGTGCCACCCGGGATTATTATAAGAAACTCTTT. It codes for CATRDYYKKLF.

This clone was counted between two and nine times. TCRdb's entry gives the protein of a much larger clone, which mismatches this DNA's translation at residue 13, likely from a read error; the protein reported here is translated from the DNA. This chain joins TRGV9 and TRGJP. Germline loops: CDR1 GITISATS, CDR2 ISYDGTV (reference sequence). The CDR3 is 16 amino acids. The CDR3 DNA reads as TGTGCCTTGTGGGAGGGACAAGAGTTGGGCAAAAAAACCAAGGTATTT. Amino acids: CALWEGQELGKKTKVF.

This clone qualifies as hyperexpanded. The rearrangement joins TRGV9 to TRGJP. CDR3 length: 15 amino acids. Per germline, CDR1 GITISATS and CDR2 ISYDGTV (reference sequence). The V gene end was trimmed by 0 bases and the J gene end by 8 bases; junction bases not matched to a gene: 1. This chain's CDR3 is CALWEVQLGKKIKVF. DNA for the CDR3: TGTGCCTTGTGGGAGGTGCAGTTGGGCAAAAAAATCAAGGTATTT.

By proportion, this clone is hyperexpanded (1% or more). The same CDR3 arises from other DNA sequences in this sample as well. This chain uses TRGV9 with TRGJP. Germline CDR1 GITISATS, CDR2 ISYDGTV (reference sequence). Unmatched junction bases numbered 0, after V lost 3 bases and J lost 4 bases. The CDR3 contains 15 residues. The CDR3: CALWEQELGKKIKVF. In DNA, the CDR3 is TGTGCCTTGTGGGAGCAAGAGTTGGGCAAAAAAATCAAGGTATTT.

This clone was counted between two and nine times. The translation of this DNA and the TCRdb protein of a much larger clone differ at residue 4, probably owing to a read error; the protein shown here is translated from the DNA. This chain connects TRGV9 to TRGJP. Per germline, CDR1 GITISATS and CDR2 ISYDGTV (reference sequence). The CDR3 covers 17 residues. CDR3: CALCEVFQELGKKIKVF. The CDR3 DNA reads as TGTGCCTTGTGTGAGGTATTCCAAGAGTTGGGCAAAAAAATCAAGGTATTT.

This clone was detected only a few times. TCRdb lists the protein of a much larger clone for this DNA, which differs at residue 9, so this is likely a read error; the protein given here is translated from the DNA itself. The rearrangement uses TRGV9 and TRGJP. The V gene's germline CDR1 is GITISATS and CDR2 ISYDGTV (reference sequence). This CDR3 has 15 residues. The CDR3 protein is CALWDDRLDKKIKVF. DNA for the CDR3: TGTGCCTTGTGGGATGATAGGTTGGACAAAAAAATCAAGGTATTT.

About this clone itself: The protein TCRdb gives is from a much larger clone and does not agree with this DNA's translation at residue 6, likely a read error; the protein shown here comes from the DNA. This sequence joins TRGV10 and TRGJP1. TRGV10 is placed among ORFs of uncertain function. Trimming took 13 bases from V and 12 from J; bases not matched to a gene: 9. This CDR3 is built from 10 residues. CDR3 region: CAESGGFKIF. CDR3 nucleotides: TGTGCTGAATCCGGTGGGTTCAAGATATTT.

In the case of this clone: A far larger clone is off by one base, so a read error is likely. Other DNA sequences from this sample encode an identical CDR3 as well. The chain carries TRGV9 and TRGJP. Trimming at V came to 4 bases and at J to 4 bases, leaving 1 base not matched to a gene. Germline CDR1 is GITISATS and CDR2 is ISYDGTV (reference sequence). The CDR3 contains 15 residues. This CDR3 reads CALWEQELGKKIKVF. Written as DNA, the CDR3 is TGTGCCTTGTGGGAACAAGAGTTGGGCAAAAAAATCAAGGTATTT.

As for this clone: The protein recorded in TCRdb matches a much larger clone and deviates from this DNA's translation at residue 12, suggesting a read error; the protein here is obtained by translating the DNA. The chain uses TRGV9 and TRGJP. CDR3 size: 15 residues. Germline-derived CDR1 and CDR2 are GITISATS and ISYDGTV (reference sequence). Here the CDR3 reads CALWEQELGKKNKVF. The CDR3 nucleotides are TGTGCCTTGTGGGAGCAAGAGTTGGGCAAAAAAAACAAGGTATTT.

This clone was counted a few times. A read error is likely here: a far larger clone is one base away. Other DNA sequences in this specimen translate into the identical CDR3. The rearrangement uses TRGV9 and TRGJP. V was clipped by 1 base and J by 4 bases; unmatched bases: 13. There are 20 residues in the CDR3. CDR1 and CDR2 from the germline V gene are GITISATS and ISYDGTV (reference sequence). CDR3 sequence reads: CALWEVLAGIQELGKKIKVF. The CDR3 region has the DNA TGTGCCTTGTGGGAGGTACTGGCCGGGATACAAGAGTTGGGCAAAAAAATCAAGGTATTT.

Remarks on this clone: This DNA translates differently at residue 4 from the TCRdb protein, which is that of a much larger clone; a read error is likely, and the protein shown is the DNA's own translation. The genes are TRGV9 and TRGJP. Here the J gene came from matching the DNA to germline, since TCRdb omits it. V lost 7 bases, J lost 3 bases, and 3 bases stayed unmatched. CDR1 and CDR2 (germline): GITISATS, ISYDGTV (reference sequence). The CDR3 covers 15 residues. The CDR3 region has the DNA TGTGCCTTGTGTGAGCAAGAGTTGGGCAAAAAAATCAAGGTATTT. Residues: CALCEQELGKKIKVF.